This TCR beta chain was obtained from a study of somatic mutations in cytotoxic T cells in rheumatoid arthritis (TCRdb year 2017). Regarding the complete study: Peripheral blood (approximately 32 ml EDTA) was collected from patients immediately after diagnosis and before any treatment began. Patient and control groups had essentially identical median ages. A FACSAria II or Sony SH800 was used to flow-sort some V beta antibody-stained T-cell populations at nearly 100% purity, and TCRB sequencing was also done on sorted V beta1+ cells. TCRB deep sequencing was performed for some 60 rheumatoid arthritis patients and approximately 20 healthy controls. In newly diagnosed rheumatoid arthritis without treatment, the study examined if expanded CD8+ T-cell clones harbor somatic mutations, relying on TCRB deep sequencing to characterize clonality. The study at large found these results: The finding that TRBV07 was slightly underrepresented in patients was left unadjusted for multiple comparisons. CD8+ clonality increased with age in patients (Spearman r ~ 0.49) but not in healthy controls. In about an eighth of the roughly 65 patients the largest CD8+ clone exceeded 20% of CD8+ cells, and several identical CD8+ TCRB sequences were shared between blood and synovial fluid. CD8+ T-cell clonality did not differ significantly between rheumatoid arthritis patients and age-matched healthy controls. The expanded CD8+ clones had unknown antigen targets, and not appearing in virus-specific databases did not rule out that they were virus-specific.

CDR1 and CDR2, per the germline V gene, are SGHRS and YFSETQ. The CDR3 has 15 amino acids, counting the end cysteine and phenylalanine. CDR3 DNA only is kept here, 45 bases in frame from base 1. V and J are truncated by 4 bases and 10 bases respectively, leaving an intervening sequence of 18 bases. CD4+ and CD8+ cells were isolated by positive magnetic bead selection on an AutoMACS, and purity was checked by flow cytometry. Clonal expansions were first screened by flow cytometry with a TCR V beta antibody panel, then characterized by TCRB deep sequencing of sorted CD8+ fractions. Isolation of peripheral blood mononuclear cells was done through Ficoll-Paque PLUS density gradient separation. DNA was extracted from CD4-enriched, CD8-enriched or PBMC samples with Nucleospin Tissue or Tissue XS kits and quantified with a Qubit 2.0 fluorometer. A remark on this clone: Its specific antigen is unknown. No base-level quality is on record; no much larger clone is a single base apart.

Sequencing of TCRB CDR3 was done on genomic DNA with the immunoSEQ assay. The source study handled its data this way. When patient CD8+ clones exceeding 1% were checked against published virus-specific TCRB sequences, only a few matched. Only productive TCRB rearrangements were included in the analyses. Clonality was calculated as a Shannon entropy-based productive clonality index, and a clone was defined by a unique TCRB CDR3 sequence. Repertoire overlap between two samples was calculated from the template counts of each clone relative to total templates per sample. Flow cytometry-measured V-gene usage correlated with V-gene usage from TCRB sequencing, with a Spearman r of roughly 0.56. The table comes from immuneACCESS by way of TCRdb, which keeps in-frame sequences with V and J called. Part of the clones is missing from these tables; in studies checked, under half for an unresolved V gene and the rest for unknown reasons. The V and J calls and clone size were taken over from that table, and D and trimming were inferred from the DNA. The table for this sample lists 15,000 to 20,000 clones; approximately 82% of them were counted only once. The ten biggest clones cover over 15% of the sample.

This TCR was recovered from a woman between 45 and 60 years old with rheumatoid arthritis. Sequenced input: CD8+ T cells sorted from blood. The V gene is TRBV5-1 and the J gene is TRBJ1-6; the D region possibly corresponds to TRBD1 (5 bases align). The nucleotide sequence is given as TGCGCCAGCAGCGTGTTCCAGGGTGAGGGGTCACCCCTCCACTTT. The encoded protein is CASSVFQGEGSPLHF.